Shown below are 3 T cell receptor beta chains from a single sample sequenced in a study of blood T cell repertoires in COVID-19 (dated by TCRdb to 2020 to 2021). Libraries were prepared through the immunoSEQ multiplex PCR assay. TCRdb provides this immuneACCESS table in a form limited to in-frame rearrangements. Some clones are lacking; in checked studies, under half of them reflect an unresolved V gene, and why the rest are absent is not known. Across this sample there are 150,000 or so clones, with 80% to 90% seen only once. The leading ten clones occupy about 8% of the sample. The sequenced sample was peripheral blood. The receptors stem from a woman aged 55-69 years with COVID-19, enrolled during active disease.

The chain couples TRBV29-1 to TRBJ2-7; 7 bases are shared with TRBD1. Germline CDR1 SQVTM, CDR2 ANQGSEA. Trimming took 1 base from V and 2 from J; bases not matched to a gene: 14. CDR3 size: 17 residues. For the CDR3, the DNA is TGCAGCGTTGAAGTGAAAAGCTGGGCCAGGGGGACCTACGAGCAGTACTTC. Protein product: CSVEVKSWARGTYEQYF.

A single count supports this clone. The chain is built from TRBV19 and TRBJ2-2; the match to TRBD1 covers 9 bases. CDR1 is LNHDA and CDR2 is SQIVND in the germline V gene (reference sequence). The CDR3 runs to 17 residues. Trimming removed 3 bases from V and 1 base from J; junction bases left unmatched: 6. In DNA, the CDR3 is TGTGCCAGTAGTATGGGCGGGGGACAGGGGAACACCGGGGAGCTGTTTTTT. Translation gives CASSMGGGQGNTGELFF.

The V gene is TRBV12-3 or TRBV12-4, the J gene TRBJ2-5; TRBD1 agrees at 8 bases. CDR3 length equals 13 residues. J gave up 5 bases and V 3 bases, and 2 bases lay outside the gene matches. CDR3 loop: CASSLDREETQYF. The CDR3 region has the DNA TGTGCCAGCAGTTTGGACAGGGAGGAGACCCAGTACTTC.